These T cell receptor beta chains were read from a single sample in a study of blood T cells in healthy people across ages. From the 5' RACE reads, TCRdb called clonotypes with MiXCR, one entry per CDR3 protein. The sample records about 400,000 distinct CDR3 sequences, more than 45% being singletons. Sequencing used blood. These TCRs come from a man aged 60 to 75 in good health. Each CDR3 is given with its conserved first and last residue. D genes are given only for firm matches. Expanded clones get a size class; other rows say once, few or many, or leave the size out.

>TRBV23-1|.|TRBJ2-5|few
CASTYRVQETQYF
TGCGCCAGCACCTACAGGGTCCAAGAGACCCAGTACTTC
>TRBV29-1|.|TRBJ1-5|few
CSVGNRNQPQHF
TGCAGCGTTGGAAATAGGAATCAGCCCCAGCATTTT
>TRBV7-2|.|TRBJ2-6|many
CASSPSLRNSGANVLTF
TGTGCCAGCAGCCCTAGCCTCAGAAACTCTGGGGCCAACGTCCTGACTTTC
>TRBV27|TRBD2|TRBJ2-3|.
CASSLSVLAGVRDTQYF
TGTGCCAGCAGTTTATCGGTTCTAGCGGGAGTAAGAGATACGCAGTATTTT
>TRBV20-1|.|TRBJ1-6|.
CSARGGTPSYNSPLHF
TGCAGTGCCCGCGGTGGCACCCCCTCCTATAATTCACCCCTCCACTTT
>TRBV12-5|.|TRBJ2-7|.
CASGPTGAGPSYEQYF
TGTGCTAGTGGTCCGACGGGGGCAGGACCCTCCTACGAGCAGTACTTC
>TRBV20-1|TRBD1|TRBJ1-2|many
CSAIRGTAGYTF
TGCAGTGCTATTCGTGGGACAGCTGGCTACACCTTC
>TRBV3-1|.|TRBJ2-7|few
CASSPTVQQRYNEQYF
TGTGCCAGCAGCCCTACGGTCCAACAAAGGTACAATGAGCAGTACTTC
>TRBV15|.|TRBJ1-6|.
CATSSLLRGSAPLHF
TGTGCCACCAGCAGCCTCTTGCGTGGTTCGGCACCCCTCCACTTT
>TRBV4-1|.|TRBJ1-2|.
CASSHLTGRGVLYGYTF
TGCGCCAGCAGCCACCTTACGGGTCGGGGGGTTCTGTATGGCTACACCTTC
>TRBV6-1|TRBD1|TRBJ2-1|many
CASSWDRGRYEQFF
TGTGCCAGCAGTTGGGACAGGGGGCGGTATGAGCAGTTCTTC
>TRBV12-3/TRBV12-4|.|TRBJ2-7|.
CASSDDTYEQYF
TGTGCCAGCAGCGACGATACCTACGAGCAGTACTTC
>TRBV5-1|.|TRBJ2-1|.
CASLTGENYNEQFF
TGCGCCAGCTTGACAGGAGAAAACTACAATGAGCAGTTCTTC
>TRBV7-2|.|TRBJ1-5|.
CASSLEGKGNQPQHF
TGTGCCAGCAGCTTAGAAGGGAAGGGCAATCAGCCCCAGCATTTT
>TRBV6-1|TRBD1|TRBJ1-1|few
CASRVQGADTEAFF
TGTGCCAGCAGAGTACAGGGGGCGGACACTGAAGCTTTCTTT
>TRBV30|.|TRBJ2-5|few
CAWSVGFGETQYF
TGTGCCTGGAGTGTTGGGTTCGGGGAGACCCAGTACTTC
>TRBV20-1|.|TRBJ2-4|many
CSASPGLAKNIQYF
TGCAGTGCTAGCCCAGGGCTAGCCAAAAACATTCAGTACTTC
>TRBV12-5|TRBD2|TRBJ2-7|few
CASGLIPVRWTSGGSSSYEQYF
TGTGCTAGTGGTTTGATTCCTGTGCGCTGGACTAGCGGGGGTTCTAGCTCCTACGAGCAGTACTTC
>TRBV18|.|TRBJ2-5|.
CASHPPGTQETQYF
TGTGCCAGCCATCCGCCAGGGACGCAAGAGACCCAGTACTTC
>TRBV15|TRBD1|TRBJ1-2|few
CATSSGTGGNYGYTF
TGTGCCACCAGCAGCGGGACAGGGGGGAACTATGGCTACACCTTC
>TRBV6-5|TRBD1|TRBJ1-2|.
CASSDGQGGCGYTF
TGTGCCAGCAGTGACGGCCAGGGGGGTTGTGGCTACACCTTC
>TRBV12-3/TRBV12-4|TRBD2|TRBJ2-3|few
CASSSRATSGSTDTQYF
TGTGCCAGCAGTTCCCGGGCGACTAGCGGGAGCACAGATACGCAGTATTTT
>TRBV30|TRBD2|TRBJ2-5|many
CAWRYPGGETQYF
TGTGCCTGGAGGTACCCCGGGGGGGAGACCCAGTACTTC
>TRBV18|TRBD2|TRBJ2-1|few
CASSPRTSGPYNEQFF
TGTGCCAGCTCACCTAGGACTAGCGGACCCTACAATGAGCAGTTCTTC
>TRBV6-5|TRBD2|TRBJ2-1|once
CASSSGLTRREQFF
TGTGCCAGCAGTTCGGGACTAACCAGACGTGAGCAGTTCTTC
>TRBV24-1|.|TRBJ2-7|.
CATRKGDYEQYF
TGTGCCACCCGAAAGGGGGATTACGAGCAGTACTTC
>TRBV27|.|TRBJ2-3|few
CASSSHEGSTSTDTQYF
TGTGCCAGCAGTTCCCACGAGGGTTCCACGTCCACAGATACGCAGTATTTT
>TRBV5-1|TRBD1|TRBJ2-2|.
CASSTGTGVVTGELFF
TGCGCCAGCAGCACCGGGACAGGGGTGGTCACCGGGGAGCTGTTTTTT
>TRBV25-1|TRBD1|TRBJ1-1|.
CASSADRAGGGTEAFF
TGTGCCAGCAGTGCGGACAGGGCCGGAGGAGGCACTGAAGCTTTCTTT
>TRBV7-8|TRBD1|TRBJ1-2|.
CASSKHRGPTLSVEYGYTF
TGTGCCAGCAGCAAGCACAGGGGGCCAACGCTGTCAGTGGAGTATGGCTACACCTTC
>TRBV29-1|.|TRBJ1-2|.
CSVEDRQGPYGYTF
TGCAGCGTTGAAGATCGTCAGGGTCCCTATGGCTACACCTTC
>TRBV28|TRBD2|TRBJ2-5|few
CASSFPGLAGGETQYF
TGTGCCAGCAGTTTCCCGGGACTAGCGGGAGGAGAGACCCAGTACTTC
>TRBV4-1|.|TRBJ2-3|few
CASSQEKWGSTDTQYF
TGCGCCAGCAGCCAAGAGAAATGGGGAAGCACAGATACGCAGTATTTT
>TRBV12-3/TRBV12-4|.|TRBJ2-1|once
CASSLAASYNEQFF
TGTGCCAGCAGTTTGGCGGCCTCCTACAATGAGCAGTTCTTC
>TRBV4-3|TRBD1|TRBJ2-5|.
CASSQGRGLLETQYF
TGCGCCAGCAGCCAAGGAAGGGGGCTTTTAGAGACCCAGTACTTC
>TRBV29-1|TRBD1|TRBJ2-3|many
CSADREADTQYF
TGCAGCGCGGACAGGGAGGCAGATACGCAGTATTTT
>TRBV20-1|.|TRBJ1-2|once
CSAPVQGRGYGYTF
TGCAGTGCGCCCGTACAGGGAAGGGGCTATGGCTACACCTTC
>TRBV7-2|.|TRBJ2-7|.
CASSLSPTYEQYF
TGTGCCAGCAGCTTATCCCCTACCTACGAGCAGTACTTC
>TRBV18|TRBD1|TRBJ1-2|few
CASSPPGTAYGYTF
TGTGCCAGCTCACCGCCGGGGACAGCCTATGGCTACACCTTC
>TRBV7-2|TRBD2|TRBJ2-6|.
CASSRTGLAQGGGANVLTF
TGTGCCAGCAGCCGCACGGGACTAGCCCAAGGAGGGGGGGCCAACGTCCTGACTTTC
>TRBV12-3/TRBV12-4|TRBD2|TRBJ2-3|many
CASSFRGGTDTQYF
TGTGCCAGCAGTTTCCGGGGGGGGACAGATACGCAGTATTTT
>TRBV19|TRBD1|TRBJ2-7|few
CATSGTGGSYEQYF
TGTGCCACATCCGGGACAGGGGGATCCTACGAGCAGTACTTC
>TRBV20-1|TRBD2|TRBJ2-3|.
CSARVASGYTDTQYF
TGCAGTGCTAGAGTGGCTAGCGGTTACACAGATACGCAGTATTTT
>TRBV27|.|TRBJ1-2|.
CASSLREGYGYTF
TGTGCCAGCAGTTTAAGGGAGGGCTATGGCTACACCTTC
>TRBV20-1|TRBD1|TRBJ1-2|few
CSASHLGQGAGYTF
TGCAGTGCTAGTCATTTGGGACAGGGGGCAGGCTACACCTTC
>TRBV6-1|.|TRBJ2-1|many
CASSEASSNNEQFF
TGTGCCAGCAGTGAAGCGAGCAGTAACAATGAGCAGTTCTTC
>TRBV20-1|TRBD2|TRBJ2-3|.
CSAGNSGGTDTQYF
TGCAGTGCGGGAAATAGCGGGGGCACAGATACGCAGTATTTT
>TRBV5-1|.|TRBJ1-3|.
CASSLAGYGNTIYF
TGCGCCAGCAGCTTGGCAGGGTACGGAAACACCATATATTTT
>TRBV27|TRBD2|TRBJ2-5|.
CASRGTSGRTHEQYF
TGTGCCAGCAGGGGGACTAGCGGGAGAACCCATGAGCAGTACTTC
>TRBV7-9|.|TRBJ1-1|.
CASSFQGSIGAEAFF
TGTGCCAGCAGCTTTCAGGGCTCGATTGGGGCTGAAGCTTTCTTT
>TRBV4-3|.|TRBJ2-5|.
CASSPKGLAGETQYF
TGCGCCAGCAGCCCTAAGGGCCTAGCTGGAGAGACCCAGTACTTC
>TRBV6-1|.|TRBJ1-5|.
CASSVQGQFQPQHF
TGTGCCAGCAGTGTACAAGGCCAGTTCCAGCCCCAGCATTTT
>TRBV20-1|.|TRBJ1-5|.
CSASVTASANQPQHF
TGCAGTGCGAGTGTGACAGCAAGCGCCAATCAGCCCCAGCATTTT
>TRBV20-1|TRBD2|TRBJ2-5|.
CSATTWSGGFVGQYF
TGCAGTGCTACCACCTGGAGCGGGGGTTTTGTCGGGCAGTACTTC
>TRBV12-3/TRBV12-4|.|TRBJ2-5|.
CASSPTEAPETQYF
TGTGCCAGCAGCCCGACCGAGGCCCCAGAGACCCAGTACTTC
>TRBV14|TRBD1|TRBJ2-7|.
CASSQVTGGYEQYF
TGTGCCAGCAGCCAGGTAACAGGGGGCTACGAGCAGTACTTC
>TRBV11-2|TRBD1|TRBJ2-7|few
CASSLRRTGGYEQYF
TGTGCCAGCAGCTTAAGGAGGACAGGGGGCTACGAGCAGTACTTC
>TRBV3-1|.|TRBJ2-7|once
CASRSSPGPPYEQYF
TGTGCCAGCAGATCATCCCCGGGACCACCCTACGAGCAGTACTTC
>TRBV27|TRBD2|TRBJ2-1|.
CASQRGSGGSNEQFF
TGTGCCAGCCAAAGAGGTAGCGGGGGATCGAATGAGCAGTTCTTC
>TRBV20-1|TRBD2|TRBJ2-7|.
CSARAASGGRDEQYF
TGCAGTGCTAGAGCGGCTAGCGGGGGGAGGGACGAGCAGTACTTC